The TCR beta chain under discussion was sequenced for a study of early T cells in non-severe SARS-CoV-2 infection. Study information: Sequencing of unsorted whole blood was done on bulk RNA, leaving chains unpaired.

MiXCR was run by TCRdb on the 5' RACE reads, yielding one entry per CDR3 protein. This sample has roughly 56,000 distinct CDR3 sequences, with more than 9.5% found just once. The length of the CDR3 is 15 residues. V lost 6 bases and J lost 0, with 9 bases in between. Germline CDR1 is MNHNS and CDR2 is SASEGT. This clonotype was observed at least ten times. The sequenced sample was whole blood. The sequence was collected from an adult who was a healthcare worker with PCR-confirmed SARS-CoV-2 infection or an uninfected control (not recorded which). The gene calls are TRBV6-1 and TRBJ2-6; D is undetermined. The CDR3 protein is CASRPTASGANVLTF. CDR3 DNA sequence: TGTGCCAGCAGGCCCACCGCCTCTGGGGCCAACGTCCTGACTTTC.